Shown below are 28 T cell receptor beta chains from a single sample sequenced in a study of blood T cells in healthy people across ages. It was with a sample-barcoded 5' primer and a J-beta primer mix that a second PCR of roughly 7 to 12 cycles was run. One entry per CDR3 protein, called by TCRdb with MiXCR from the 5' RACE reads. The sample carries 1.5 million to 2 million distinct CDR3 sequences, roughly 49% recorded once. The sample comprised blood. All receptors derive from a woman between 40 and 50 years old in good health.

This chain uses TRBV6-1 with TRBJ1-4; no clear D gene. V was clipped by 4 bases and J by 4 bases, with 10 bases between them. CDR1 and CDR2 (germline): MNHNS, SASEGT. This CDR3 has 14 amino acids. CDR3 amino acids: CASSGMGFNEKLFF. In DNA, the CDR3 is TGTGCCAGCAGTGGAATGGGCTTTAATGAAAAACTGTTTTTT.

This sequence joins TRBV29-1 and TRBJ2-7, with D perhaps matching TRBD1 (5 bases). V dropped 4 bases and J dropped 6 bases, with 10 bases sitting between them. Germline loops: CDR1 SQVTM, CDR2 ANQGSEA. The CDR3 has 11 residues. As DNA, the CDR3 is TGCAGCGTTGTAAGGGGTAGCGAGCAGTACTTC. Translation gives CSVVRGSEQYF.

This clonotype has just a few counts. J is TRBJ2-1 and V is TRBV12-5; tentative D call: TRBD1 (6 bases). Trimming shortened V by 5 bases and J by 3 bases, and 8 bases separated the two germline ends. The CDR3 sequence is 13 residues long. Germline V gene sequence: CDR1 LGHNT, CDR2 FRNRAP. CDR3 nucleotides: TGTGCTAGTGGTAAGGGACACTACAATGAGCAGTTCTTC. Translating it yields CASGKGHYNEQFF.

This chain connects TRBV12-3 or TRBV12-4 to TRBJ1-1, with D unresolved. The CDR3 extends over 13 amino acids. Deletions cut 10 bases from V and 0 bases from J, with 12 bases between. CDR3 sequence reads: CATAVVMNTEAFF. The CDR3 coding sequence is TGTGCCACCGCGGTCGTCATGAACACTGAAGCTTTCTTT.

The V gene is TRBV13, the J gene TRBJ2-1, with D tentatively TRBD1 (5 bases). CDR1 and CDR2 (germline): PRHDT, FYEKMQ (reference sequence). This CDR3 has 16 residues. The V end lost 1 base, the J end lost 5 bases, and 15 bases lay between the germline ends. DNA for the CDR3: TGTGCCAGCAGCTTAGTTGGTGGCAGGGTAAACAATGAGCAGTTCTTC. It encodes CASSLVGGRVNNEQFF.

The CDR3 here is CSARSLGLAGTNEQFF. The CDR3 DNA reads TGCAGTGCTAGATCCCTAGGACTAGCGGGGACCAATGAGCAGTTCTTC. The chain carries TRBV20-1 and TRBJ2-1, with 12 positions matching TRBD2. V was clipped by 2 bases and J by 6 bases; unmatched bases: 8. Germline V gene data show CDR1 as DFQATT and CDR2 as SNEGSKA (reference sequence). The CDR3 contains 16 residues.

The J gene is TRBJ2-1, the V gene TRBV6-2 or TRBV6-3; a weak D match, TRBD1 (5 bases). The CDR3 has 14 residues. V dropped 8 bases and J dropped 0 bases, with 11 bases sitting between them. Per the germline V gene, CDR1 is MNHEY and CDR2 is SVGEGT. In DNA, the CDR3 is TGTGCCAGCGCGTGGACAACCTCCTACAATGAGCAGTTCTTC. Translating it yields CASAWTTSYNEQFF.

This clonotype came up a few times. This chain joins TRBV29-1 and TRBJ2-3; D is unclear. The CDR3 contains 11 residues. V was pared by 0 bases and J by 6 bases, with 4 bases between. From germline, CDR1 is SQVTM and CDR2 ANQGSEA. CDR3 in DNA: TGCAGCGTTGAAGAAAGGGATACGCAGTATTTT. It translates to CSVEERDTQYF.

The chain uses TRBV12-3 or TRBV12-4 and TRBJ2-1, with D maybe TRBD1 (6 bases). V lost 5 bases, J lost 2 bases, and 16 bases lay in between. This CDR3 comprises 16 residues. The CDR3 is CASSLPGHSTYNEQFF. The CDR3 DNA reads TGTGCCAGCAGTCTACCGGGACATTCGACCTACAATGAGCAGTTCTTC.

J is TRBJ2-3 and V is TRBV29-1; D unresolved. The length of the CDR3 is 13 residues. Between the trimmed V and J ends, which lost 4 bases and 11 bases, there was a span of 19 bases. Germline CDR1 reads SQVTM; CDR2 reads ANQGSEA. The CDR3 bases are TGCAGCGTTGCTCCACGGGTAGGAGATGTGCAGTATTTT. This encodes CSVAPRVGDVQYF.

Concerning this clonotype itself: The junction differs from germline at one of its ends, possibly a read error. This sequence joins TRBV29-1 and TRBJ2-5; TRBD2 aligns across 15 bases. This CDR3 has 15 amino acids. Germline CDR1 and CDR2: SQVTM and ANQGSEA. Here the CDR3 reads CSVRTSGGAPETRYF. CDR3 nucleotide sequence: TGCAGCGTGAGGACTAGCGGGGGGGCACCGGAGACCCGGTACTTC. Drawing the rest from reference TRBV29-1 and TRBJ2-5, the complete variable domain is SAVISQKPSRDICQRGTSLTIQCQVDSQVTMMFWYRQQPGQSLTLIATANQGSEATYESGFVIDKFPISRPNLTFSTLTVSNMSPEDSSIYLCSVRTSGGAPETRYFGPGTRLLVL.

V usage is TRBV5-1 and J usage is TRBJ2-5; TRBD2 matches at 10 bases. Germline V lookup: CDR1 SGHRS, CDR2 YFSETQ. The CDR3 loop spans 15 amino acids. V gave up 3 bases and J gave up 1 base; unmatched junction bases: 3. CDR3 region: CASSWTSGLQETQYF. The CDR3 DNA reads TGCGCCAGCAGCTGGACTAGCGGCCTCCAAGAGACCCAGTACTTC.

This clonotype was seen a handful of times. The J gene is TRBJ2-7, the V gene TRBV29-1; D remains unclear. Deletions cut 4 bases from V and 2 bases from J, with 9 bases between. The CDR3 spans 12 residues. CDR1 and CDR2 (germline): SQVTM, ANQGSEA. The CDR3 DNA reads TGCAGCGTTGGTCCCGGGCCCTACGAGCAGTACTTC. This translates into CSVGPGPYEQYF.

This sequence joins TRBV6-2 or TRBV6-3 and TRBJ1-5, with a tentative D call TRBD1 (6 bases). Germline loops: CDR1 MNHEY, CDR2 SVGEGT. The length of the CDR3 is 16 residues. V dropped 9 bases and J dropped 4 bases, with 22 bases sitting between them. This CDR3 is CASSQEFGQLNQPQHF. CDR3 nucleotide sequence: TGTGCCAGTTCCCAGGAATTCGGACAGTTGAATCAGCCCCAGCATTTT.

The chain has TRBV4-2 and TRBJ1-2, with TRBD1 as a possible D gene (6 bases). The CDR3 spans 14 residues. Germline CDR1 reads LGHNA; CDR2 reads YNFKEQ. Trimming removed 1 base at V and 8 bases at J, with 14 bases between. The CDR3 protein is CASSQGMGADGYTF. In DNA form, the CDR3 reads TGTGCCAGCAGCCAAGGCATGGGGGCGGACGGCTACACCTTC.

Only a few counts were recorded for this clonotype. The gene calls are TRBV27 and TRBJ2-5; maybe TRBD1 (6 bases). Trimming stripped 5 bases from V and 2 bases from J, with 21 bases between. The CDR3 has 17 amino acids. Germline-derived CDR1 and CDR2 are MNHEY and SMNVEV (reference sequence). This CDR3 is CASSEGQYESPQETQYF. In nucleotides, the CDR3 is TGTGCCAGCAGTGAAGGACAGTACGAGAGCCCTCAAGAGACCCAGTACTTC.

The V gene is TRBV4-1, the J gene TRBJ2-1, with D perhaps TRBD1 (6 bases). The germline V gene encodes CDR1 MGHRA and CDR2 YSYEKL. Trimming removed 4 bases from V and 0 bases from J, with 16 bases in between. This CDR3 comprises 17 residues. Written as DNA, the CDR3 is TGCGCCAGCAGCCGAGACCTCCAGGGGACCTCCTACAATGAGCAGTTCTTC. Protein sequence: CASSRDLQGTSYNEQFF.

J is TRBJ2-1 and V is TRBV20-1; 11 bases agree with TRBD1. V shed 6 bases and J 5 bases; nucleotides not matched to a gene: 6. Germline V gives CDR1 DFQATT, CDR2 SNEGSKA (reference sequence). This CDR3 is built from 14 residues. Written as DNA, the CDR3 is TGCAGTGCCAGGACAGGGGGCATTAACAATGAGCAGTTCTTC. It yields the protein CSARTGGINNEQFF.

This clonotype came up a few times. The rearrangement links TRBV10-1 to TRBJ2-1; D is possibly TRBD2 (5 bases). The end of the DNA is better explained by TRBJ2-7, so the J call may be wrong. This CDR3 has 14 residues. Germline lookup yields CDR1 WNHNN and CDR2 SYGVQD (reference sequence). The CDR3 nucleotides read TGCGCCAGCAGTGGACATCCTTCGGGGTACGAGCAGTACTTC. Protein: CASSGHPSGYEQYF.

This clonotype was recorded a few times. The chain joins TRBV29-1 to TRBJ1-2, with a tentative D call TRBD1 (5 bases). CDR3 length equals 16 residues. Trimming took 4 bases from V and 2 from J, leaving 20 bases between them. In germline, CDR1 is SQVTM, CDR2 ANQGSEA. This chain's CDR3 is CSVVPLAGRENYGYTF. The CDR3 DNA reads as TGCAGCGTTGTCCCACTGGCAGGGAGAGAGAACTATGGCTACACCTTC.

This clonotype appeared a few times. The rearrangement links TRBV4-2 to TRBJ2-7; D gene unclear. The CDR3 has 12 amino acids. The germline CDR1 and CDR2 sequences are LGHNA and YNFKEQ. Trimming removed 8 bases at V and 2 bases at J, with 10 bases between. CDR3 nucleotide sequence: TGTGCCAGCCACCCCGAACCCTACGAGCAGTACTTC. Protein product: CASHPEPYEQYF.

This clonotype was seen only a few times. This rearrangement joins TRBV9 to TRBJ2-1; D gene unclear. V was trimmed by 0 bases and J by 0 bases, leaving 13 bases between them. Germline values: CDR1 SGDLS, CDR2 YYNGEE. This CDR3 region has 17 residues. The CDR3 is CASSVALGPSSYNEQFF. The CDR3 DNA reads TGTGCCAGCAGCGTAGCTCTTGGGCCAAGCTCCTACAATGAGCAGTTCTTC.

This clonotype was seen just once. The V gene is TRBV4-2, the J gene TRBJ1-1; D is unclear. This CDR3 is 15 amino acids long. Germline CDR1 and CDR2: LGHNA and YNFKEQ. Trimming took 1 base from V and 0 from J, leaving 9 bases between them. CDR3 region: CASSQGGELNTEAFF. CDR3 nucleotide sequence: TGTGCCAGCAGCCAAGGTGGGGAGCTGAACACTGAAGCTTTCTTT.

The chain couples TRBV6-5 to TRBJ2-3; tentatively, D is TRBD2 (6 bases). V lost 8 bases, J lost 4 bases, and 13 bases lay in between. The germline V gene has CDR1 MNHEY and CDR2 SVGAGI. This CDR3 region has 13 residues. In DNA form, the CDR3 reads TGTGCCAGCGGGGGGAGTATGGCAGATACGCAGTATTTT. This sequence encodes CASGGSMADTQYF.

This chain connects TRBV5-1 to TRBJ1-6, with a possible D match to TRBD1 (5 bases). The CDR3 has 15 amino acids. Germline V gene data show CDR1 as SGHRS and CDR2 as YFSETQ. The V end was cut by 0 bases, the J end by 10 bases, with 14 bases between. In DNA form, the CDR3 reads TGCGCCAGCAGCTTGGATAACGGGGGGTCATCACCCCTCCACTTT. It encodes CASSLDNGGSSPLHF.

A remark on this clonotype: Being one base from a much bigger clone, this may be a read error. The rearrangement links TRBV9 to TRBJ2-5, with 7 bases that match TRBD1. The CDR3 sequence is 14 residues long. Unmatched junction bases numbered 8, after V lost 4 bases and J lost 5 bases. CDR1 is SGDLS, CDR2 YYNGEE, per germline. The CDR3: CASSYGQARETQYF. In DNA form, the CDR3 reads TGTGCCAGCAGCTATGGACAGGCGAGGGAGACCCAGTACTTC.

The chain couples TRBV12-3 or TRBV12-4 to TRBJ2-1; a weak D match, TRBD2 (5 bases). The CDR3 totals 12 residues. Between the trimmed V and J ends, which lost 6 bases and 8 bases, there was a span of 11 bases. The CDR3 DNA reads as TGTGCCAGCAGCGATAGCGACTATGAGCAGTTCTTC. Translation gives CASSDSDYEQFF.

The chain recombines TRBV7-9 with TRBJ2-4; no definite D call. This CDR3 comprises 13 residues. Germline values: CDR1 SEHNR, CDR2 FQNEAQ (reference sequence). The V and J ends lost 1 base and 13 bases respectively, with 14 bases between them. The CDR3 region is CASSLGAEPKQYF. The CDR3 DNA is TGTGCCAGCAGCTTAGGGGCCGAACCAAAGCAGTACTTC.